The 2 T cell receptor beta chains below come from one sample, sequenced in a study of PD-L1 blockade in urothelial cancer. The time point here: peripheral blood 6 weeks after treatment start. Assay used: immunoSEQ multiplex PCR; TCRdb lists only in-frame clones, some missing. The data contain about 50,000 clones, about four fifths of them seen just once; the ten biggest clones take up approximately 8.2%. The input for sequencing was PBMCs, taken around atezolizumab (anti-PD-L1) treatment. All receptors come from a man between 65 and 79 years old with urothelial cancer.

This clone showed up just once. The chain employs TRBV5-1 and TRBJ2-3; 8 bases are shared with TRBD2. V was pared by 2 bases and J by 4 bases, with 6 bases of the junction left unmatched. The CDR3 length is 15 residues. Germline-derived CDR1 and CDR2 are SGHRS and YFSETQ. CDR3 sequence: CASSFVGRASDTQYF. The CDR3 DNA sequence: TGCGCCAGCAGCTTTGTCGGGAGGGCCTCAGATACGCAGTATTTT. Full variable domain (rest looked up from reference TRBV5-1 and TRBJ2-3): KAGVTQTPRYLIKTRGQQVTLSCSPISGHRSVSWYQQTPGQGLQFLFEYFSETQRNKGNFPGRFSGRQFSNSRSEMNVSTLELGDSALYLCASSFVGRASDTQYFGPGTRLTVL.

The V gene is TRBV29-1, the J gene TRBJ2-1, with D tentatively TRBD2 (6 bases). The germline V and J ends were trimmed by 7 bases and 8 bases, with 18 bases remaining between them. Looked up from germline, CDR1 is SQVTM and CDR2 is ANQGSEA. The CDR3 is 13 amino acids. The CDR3 reads CSARDFPADEQFF. The CDR3 DNA sequence: TGCAGCGCACGGGACTTCCCCGCGGATGAGCAGTTCTTC.